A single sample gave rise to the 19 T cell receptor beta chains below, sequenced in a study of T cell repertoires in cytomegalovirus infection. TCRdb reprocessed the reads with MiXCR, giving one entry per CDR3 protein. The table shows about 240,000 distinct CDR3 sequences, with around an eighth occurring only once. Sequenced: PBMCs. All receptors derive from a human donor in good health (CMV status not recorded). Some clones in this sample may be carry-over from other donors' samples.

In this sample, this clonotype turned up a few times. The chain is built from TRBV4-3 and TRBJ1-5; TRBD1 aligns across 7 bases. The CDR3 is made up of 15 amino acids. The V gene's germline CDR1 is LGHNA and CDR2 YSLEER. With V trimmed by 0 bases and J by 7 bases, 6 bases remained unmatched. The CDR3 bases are TGCGCCAGCAGCCAAGATGACCAGGGGGGACAGCCCCAGCATTTT. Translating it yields CASSQDDQGGQPQHF.

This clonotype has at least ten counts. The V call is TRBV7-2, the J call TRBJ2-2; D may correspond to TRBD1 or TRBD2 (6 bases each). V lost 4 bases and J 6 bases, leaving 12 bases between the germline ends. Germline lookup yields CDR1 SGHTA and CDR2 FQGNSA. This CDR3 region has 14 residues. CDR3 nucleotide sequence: TGTGCCAGCAGCTGGGGGCCGGGGGCCGGGGAGCTGTTTTTT. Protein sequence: CASSWGPGAGELFF.

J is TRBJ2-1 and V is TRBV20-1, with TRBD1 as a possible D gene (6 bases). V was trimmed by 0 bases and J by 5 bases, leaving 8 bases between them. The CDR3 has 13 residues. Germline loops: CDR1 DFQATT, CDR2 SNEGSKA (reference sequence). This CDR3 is CSARDYRDNEQFF. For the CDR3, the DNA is TGCAGTGCTAGAGATTACAGGGACAATGAGCAGTTCTTC.

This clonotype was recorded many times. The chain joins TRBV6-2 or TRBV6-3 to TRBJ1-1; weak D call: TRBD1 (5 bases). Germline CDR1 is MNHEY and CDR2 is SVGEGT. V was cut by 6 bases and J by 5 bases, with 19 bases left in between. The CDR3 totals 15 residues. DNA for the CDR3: TGTGCCAGCAGCTTGGCCGGGGCCGGGTTGACTGAAGCTTTCTTT. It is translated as CASSLAGAGLTEAFF.

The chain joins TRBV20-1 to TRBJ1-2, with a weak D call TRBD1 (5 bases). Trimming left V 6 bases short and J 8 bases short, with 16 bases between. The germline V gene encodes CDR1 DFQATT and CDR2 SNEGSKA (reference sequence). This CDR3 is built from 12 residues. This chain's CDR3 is CSAAGRVDGYTF. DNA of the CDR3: TGCAGTGCAGCCGGCAGGGTAGACGGCTACACCTTC.

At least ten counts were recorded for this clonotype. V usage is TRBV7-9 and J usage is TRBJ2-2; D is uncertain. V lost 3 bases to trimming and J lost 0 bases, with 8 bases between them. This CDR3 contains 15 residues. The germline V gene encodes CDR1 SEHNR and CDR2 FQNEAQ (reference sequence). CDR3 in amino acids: CASSFVGPNTGELFF. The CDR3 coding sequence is TGTGCCAGCAGCTTCGTAGGCCCGAACACCGGGGAGCTGTTTTTT.

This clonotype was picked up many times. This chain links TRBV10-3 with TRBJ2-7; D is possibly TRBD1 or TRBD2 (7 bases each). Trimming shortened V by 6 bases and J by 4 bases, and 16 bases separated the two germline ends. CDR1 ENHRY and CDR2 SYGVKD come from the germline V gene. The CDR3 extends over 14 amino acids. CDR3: CAIRIQGREYEQYF. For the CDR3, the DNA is TGTGCCATCAGGATACAGGGGAGGGAGTACGAGCAGTACTTC.

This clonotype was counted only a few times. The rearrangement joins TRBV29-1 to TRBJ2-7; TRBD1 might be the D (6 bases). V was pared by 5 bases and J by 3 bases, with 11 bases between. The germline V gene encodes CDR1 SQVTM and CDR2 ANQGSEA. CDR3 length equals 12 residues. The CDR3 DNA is TGCAGCGTTACGACAGGCTTCTACGAGCAGTACTTC. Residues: CSVTTGFYEQYF.

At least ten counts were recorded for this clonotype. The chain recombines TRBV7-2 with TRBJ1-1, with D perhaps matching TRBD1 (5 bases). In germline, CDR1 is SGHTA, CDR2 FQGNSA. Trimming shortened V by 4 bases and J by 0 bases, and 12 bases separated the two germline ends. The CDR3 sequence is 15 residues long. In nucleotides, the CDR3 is TGTGCCAGCAGCTGGGGAGGGGCGGTGAACACTGAAGCTTTCTTT. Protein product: CASSWGGAVNTEAFF.

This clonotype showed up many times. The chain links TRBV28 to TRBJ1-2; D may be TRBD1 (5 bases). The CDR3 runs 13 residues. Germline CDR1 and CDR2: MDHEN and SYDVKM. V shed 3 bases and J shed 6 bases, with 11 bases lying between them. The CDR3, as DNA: TGTGCCAGCAGTTTGGAGACAGTAGATGGCTACACCTTC. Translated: CASSLETVDGYTF.

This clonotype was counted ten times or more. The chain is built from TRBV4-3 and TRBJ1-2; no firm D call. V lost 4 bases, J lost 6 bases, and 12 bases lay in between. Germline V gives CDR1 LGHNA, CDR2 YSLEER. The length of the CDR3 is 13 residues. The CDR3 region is CASSRTREDGYTF. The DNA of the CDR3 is TGCGCCAGCAGCCGGACCCGGGAGGATGGCTACACCTTC.

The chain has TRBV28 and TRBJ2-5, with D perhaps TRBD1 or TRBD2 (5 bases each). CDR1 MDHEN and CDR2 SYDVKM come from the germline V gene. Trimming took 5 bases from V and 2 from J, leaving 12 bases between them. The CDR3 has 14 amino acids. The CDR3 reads CASSTRDVQETQYF. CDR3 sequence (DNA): TGTGCCAGCAGTACGAGGGACGTACAAGAGACCCAGTACTTC.

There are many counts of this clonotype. DNA of the CDR3: TGTGCCAGCAGCTCCGACAGGGGTCCCTACAATGAGCAGTTCTTC. Translated, it gives CASSSDRGPYNEQFF. This chain joins TRBV7-2 and TRBJ2-1; 8 bases are a match to TRBD1. Germline V gene data show CDR1 as SGHTA and CDR2 as FQGNSA. The junction had 4 bases not matched to a gene; V was cut back by 4 bases and J by 2 bases. The CDR3 sequence is 15 residues long.

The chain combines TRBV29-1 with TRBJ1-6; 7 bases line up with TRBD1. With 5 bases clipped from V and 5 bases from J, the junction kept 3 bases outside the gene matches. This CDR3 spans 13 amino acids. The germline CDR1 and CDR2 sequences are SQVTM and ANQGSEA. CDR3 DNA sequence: TGCAGCGTTTCCGACAGGGATAATTCACCCCTCCACTTT. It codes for CSVSDRDNSPLHF. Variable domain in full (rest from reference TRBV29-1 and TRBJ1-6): SAVISQKPSRDICQRGTSLTIQCQVDSQVTMMFWYRQQPGQSLTLIATANQGSEATYESGFVIDKFPISRPNLTFSTLTVSNMSPEDSSIYLCSVSDRDNSPLHFGNGTRLTVT.

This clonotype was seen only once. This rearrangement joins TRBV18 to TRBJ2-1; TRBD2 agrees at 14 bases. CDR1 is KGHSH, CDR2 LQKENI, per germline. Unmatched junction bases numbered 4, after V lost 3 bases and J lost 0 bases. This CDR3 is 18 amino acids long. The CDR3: CASSPGLAGDRSYNEQFF. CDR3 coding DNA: TGTGCCAGCTCACCGGGACTAGCGGGAGATCGCTCCTACAATGAGCAGTTCTTC.

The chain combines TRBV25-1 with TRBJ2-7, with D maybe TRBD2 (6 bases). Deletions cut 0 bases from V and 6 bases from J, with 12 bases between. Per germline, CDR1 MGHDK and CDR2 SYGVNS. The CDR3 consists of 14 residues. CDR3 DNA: TGTGCCAGCAGTGAATACGGGGGTTCGGGCGAGCAGTACTTC. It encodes CASSEYGGSGEQYF.

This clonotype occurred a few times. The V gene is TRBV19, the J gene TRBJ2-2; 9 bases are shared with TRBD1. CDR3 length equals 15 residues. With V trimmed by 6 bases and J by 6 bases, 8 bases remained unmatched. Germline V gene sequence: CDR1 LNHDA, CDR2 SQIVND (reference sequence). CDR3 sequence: CASRSRDRVSGELFF. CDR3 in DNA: TGTGCCAGTAGATCGCGGGACAGGGTCTCCGGGGAGCTGTTTTTT.

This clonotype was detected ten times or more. CDR3 protein: CASSLAEHYGYTF. For the CDR3, the DNA is TGTGCCAGCAGCTTAGCCGAGCACTATGGCTACACCTTC. This chain connects TRBV7-4 to TRBJ1-2; D remains ambiguous. The CDR3 sequence is 13 residues long. Germline CDR1 reads SGHVT; CDR2 reads SQSDAQ. V was clipped by 0 bases and J by 3 bases, with 5 bases between them.

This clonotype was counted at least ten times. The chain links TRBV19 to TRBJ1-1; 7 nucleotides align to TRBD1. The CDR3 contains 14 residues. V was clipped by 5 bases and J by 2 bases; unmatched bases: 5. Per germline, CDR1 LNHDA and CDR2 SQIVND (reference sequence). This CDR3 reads CASSPGQTNTEAFF. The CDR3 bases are TGTGCCAGTAGTCCGGGACAGACAAACACTGAAGCTTTCTTT.